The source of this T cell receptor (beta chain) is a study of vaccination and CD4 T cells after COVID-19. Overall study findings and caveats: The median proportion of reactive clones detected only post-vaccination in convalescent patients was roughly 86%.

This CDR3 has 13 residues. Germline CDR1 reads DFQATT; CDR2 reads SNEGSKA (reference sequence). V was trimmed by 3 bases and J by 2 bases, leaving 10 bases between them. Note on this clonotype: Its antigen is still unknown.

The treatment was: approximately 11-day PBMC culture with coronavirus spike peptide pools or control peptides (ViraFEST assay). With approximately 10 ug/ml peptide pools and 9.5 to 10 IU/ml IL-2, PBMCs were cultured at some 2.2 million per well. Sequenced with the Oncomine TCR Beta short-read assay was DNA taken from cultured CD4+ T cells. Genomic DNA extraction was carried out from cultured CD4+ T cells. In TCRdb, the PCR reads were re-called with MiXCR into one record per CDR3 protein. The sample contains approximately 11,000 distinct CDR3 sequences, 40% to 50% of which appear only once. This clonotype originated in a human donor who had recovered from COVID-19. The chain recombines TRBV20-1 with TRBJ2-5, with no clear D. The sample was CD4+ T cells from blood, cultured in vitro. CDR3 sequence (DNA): TGCAGTGCTAGTTCTGGCTCGCAAGAGACCCAGTACTTC. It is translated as CSASSGSQETQYF.